A single sample gave rise to the 19 T cell receptor beta chains below, sequenced in a study of blood T cell repertoires in COVID-19. Sequenced by immunoSEQ multiplex PCR; TCRdb stores in-frame clones only, minus some. The sample has 150,000 to 200,000 clones, 86% seen once; the top ten hold 20% to 25%. Material: peripheral blood. These receptors were taken from a man aged 70 or older with active or convalescent COVID-19.

The chain couples TRBV5-1 to TRBJ2-2; 8 bases fit TRBD1. The V segment lost 6 bases and the J segment 4 bases; nucleotides outside the gene matches: 11. The CDR3 totals 16 residues. Germline V lookup: CDR1 SGHRS, CDR2 YFSETQ. CDR3 amino acids: CASTKGSTGATGELFF. In DNA form, the CDR3 reads TGCGCCAGCACCAAGGGTTCGACAGGGGCCACCGGGGAGCTGTTTTTT.

The chain combines TRBV5-1 with TRBJ2-1; TRBD2 might be the D (5 bases). CDR3 size: 14 residues. Germline CDR1 SGHRS, CDR2 YFSETQ. V was clipped by 2 bases and J by 7 bases, with 13 bases between them. The CDR3 region is CASSFGSPGNEQFF. CDR3 coding DNA: TGCGCCAGCAGCTTCGGTTCCCCGGGGAATGAGCAGTTCTTC.

This chain joins TRBV6-2 or TRBV6-3 and TRBJ2-2; TRBD2 matches at 8 bases. Per the germline V gene, CDR1 is MNHEY and CDR2 is SVGEGT. The CDR3 length is 15 residues. V trimming: 2 bases; J trimming: 1 base; junction bases outside the gene matches: 0. The CDR3 region is CASSYLAGNTGELFF. The CDR3 coding sequence is TGTGCCAGCAGTTACCTAGCGGGGAACACCGGGGAGCTGTTTTTT.

The CDR3 is CASSPLAGATGANVLTF. The CDR3 DNA reads as TGTGCCAGCTCTCCTCTAGCGGGAGCTACTGGGGCCAACGTCCTGACTTTC. This chain uses TRBV18 with TRBJ2-6, with TRBD2 matching over 10 bases. V lost 6 bases, J lost 2 bases, and 7 bases stayed unmatched. This CDR3 contains 17 residues. Germline lookup yields CDR1 KGHSH and CDR2 LQKENI.

The V and J genes are TRBV3-1 (or the pseudogene TRBV3-2) and TRBJ2-1; TRBD2 aligns across 7 bases. The ends lost 0 bases at V and 0 bases at J; junction bases unmatched: 5. The CDR3 has 17 amino acids. Looked up from germline, CDR1 is LGHDT and CDR2 is YNNKEL (reference sequence). The CDR3: CASSQEPGGISYNEQFF. The CDR3 bases are TGTGCCAGCAGCCAAGAGCCGGGGGGAATCTCCTACAATGAGCAGTTCTTC.

V usage is TRBV28 and J usage is TRBJ1-1; no definite D call. The length of the CDR3 is 14 residues. V was clipped by 1 base and J by 1 base, with 7 bases between them. From germline, CDR1 is MDHEN and CDR2 SYDVKM. The CDR3 loop reads CASSLLTGNTEAFF. CDR3 bases: TGTGCCAGCAGTTTATTGACGGGGAACACTGAAGCTTTCTTT.

In this sample, this clone turned up a few times. V and J are TRBV14 and TRBJ2-5; 13 bases match TRBD2. Germline CDR1 is SGHDN and CDR2 is FVKESK. The V segment lost 8 bases and the J segment 5 bases; nucleotides outside the gene matches: 5. CDR3 size: 14 residues. The CDR3 loop is CASRGTSGIETQYF. The CDR3 DNA sequence: TGTGCCAGCCGCGGGACTAGCGGGATTGAGACCCAGTACTTC.

The chain couples TRBV9 to TRBJ2-1, with 11 positions matching TRBD2. Trimming at V came to 3 bases and at J to 2 bases, leaving 4 bases not matched to a gene. From germline, CDR1 is SGDLS and CDR2 YYNGEE. This CDR3 is 16 amino acids long. The CDR3 here is CASSALSGRAYNEQFF. CDR3 sequence (DNA): TGTGCCAGCAGCGCACTTAGCGGGAGGGCCTACAATGAGCAGTTCTTC.

This chain uses TRBV24-1 with TRBJ2-2; D possibly corresponds to TRBD2 (6 bases). Germline V gene data show CDR1 as KGHDR and CDR2 as SFDVKD. V was trimmed by 2 bases and J by 0 bases, leaving 9 bases between them. The CDR3 has 16 residues. CDR3 amino acids: CATSDSSDPNTGELFF. The CDR3 DNA sequence: TGTGCCACCAGTGATTCTAGCGACCCGAACACCGGGGAGCTGTTTTTT.

The chain has TRBV12-3 or TRBV12-4 and TRBJ1-1; 7 bases are shared with TRBD1. This CDR3 region has 12 residues. V lost 6 bases, J lost 8 bases, and 6 bases stayed unmatched. The CDR3 spells CASRRLDREAFF. CDR3 coding DNA: TGTGCCAGCAGGAGATTGGACAGGGAAGCTTTCTTT.

This clone was found once. The chain uses TRBV7-2 and TRBJ2-2; D may be TRBD2 (6 bases). With 5 bases removed from V and 5 bases from J, the gap between germline ends came to 18 bases. Germline lookup yields CDR1 SGHTA and CDR2 FQGNSA. This CDR3 has 16 amino acids. CDR3 protein: CASSARAGRQTGELFF. The DNA of the CDR3 is TGTGCCAGCAGCGCTCGGGCGGGGCGGCAAACCGGGGAGCTGTTTTTT. Using reference TRBV7-2 and TRBJ2-2 for the parts outside the CDR3, the full variable domain is GAGVSQSPSNKVTEKGKDVELRCDPISGHTALYWYRQSLGQGLEFLIYFQGNSAPDKSGLPSDRFSAERTGGSVSTLTIQRTQQEDSAVYLCASSARAGRQTGELFFGEGSRLTVL.

This clone was seen a single time. The genes are TRBV2 and TRBJ1-1, with a tentative D call TRBD1 (6 bases). CDR3 size: 14 residues. The germline V gene has CDR1 SNHLY and CDR2 FYNNEI. The ends were cut back, 10 bases at V and 3 bases at J, with 18 bases in the middle. CDR3: CATRQDLLDTEAFF. DNA for the CDR3: TGTGCCACCAGACAGGATCTCCTGGACACTGAAGCTTTCTTT.

This chain connects TRBV19 to TRBJ2-3; D may be TRBD1 (6 bases). The ends were cut back, 4 bases at V and 0 bases at J, with 20 bases in the middle. Looked up from germline, CDR1 is LNHDA and CDR2 is SQIVND (reference sequence). The CDR3 length is 18 residues. Here the CDR3 reads CASSNSPPQRGSTDTQYF. The CDR3 DNA is TGTGCCAGTAGTAACTCCCCCCCACAGAGGGGGAGCACAGATACGCAGTATTTT.

CDR3 region: CASRGTGVGEETQYF. DNA of the CDR3: TGTGCCAGCAGAGGGACAGGGGTAGGGGAAGAGACCCAGTACTTC. This chain joins TRBV27 and TRBJ2-5, with 10 nucleotides matching TRBD1. The V segment lost 6 bases and the J segment 3 bases; nucleotides outside the gene matches: 7. CDR1 and CDR2 from the germline V gene are MNHEY and SMNVEV (reference sequence). This CDR3 contains 15 residues.

The rearrangement uses TRBV5-1 and TRBJ2-7; TRBD2 agrees at 10 bases. Trimming cost V 2 bases and J 8 bases; bases outside gene matches: 7. The CDR3 extends over 14 amino acids. Germline V gene data show CDR1 as SGHRS and CDR2 as YFSETQ. The CDR3 loop reads CASSFQLAGSKQYF. For the CDR3, the DNA is TGCGCCAGCAGCTTTCAACTAGCGGGAAGTAAGCAGTACTTC.

This clone was seen a handful of times. The V and J genes are TRBV19 and TRBJ2-3; 7 bases fit TRBD1. CDR1 and CDR2 from the germline V gene are LNHDA and SQIVND (reference sequence). The CDR3 contains 15 residues. Germline trimming cut 5 bases from V and 5 bases from J; bases unmatched to any gene: 10. Written as DNA, the CDR3 is TGTGCCAGTAGTTCAACAGGGGTAGGTGAAGATACGCAGTATTTT. This encodes CASSSTGVGEDTQYF.

This clone was observed a single time. The CDR3 nucleotides are TGTGCCAGCAGTGATCGGGAGACCCAGTACTTC. Its translation: CASSDRETQYF. The gene calls are TRBV25-1 and TRBJ2-5, with D hard to call. Trimming took off 3 bases at V and 5 bases at J, with 4 bases between the two ends. From germline, CDR1 is MGHDK and CDR2 SYGVNS. This CDR3 has 11 amino acids.

The chain is built from TRBV6-5 and TRBJ1-2, with TRBD1 as a possible D gene (6 bases). Germline V gene data show CDR1 as MNHEY and CDR2 as SVGAGI. Deletions cut 2 bases from V and 7 bases from J, with 11 bases between. There are 13 residues in the CDR3. The chain's CDR3 is CASSYPGGGGYTF. The DNA for the CDR3 is TGTGCCAGCAGTTACCCGGGGGGCGGTGGCTACACCTTC.

This chain links TRBV5-6 with TRBJ1-3; D is unresolved. This CDR3 contains 17 residues. Deletions cut 1 base from V and 1 base from J, with 15 bases between. The germline gives CDR1 SGHDT, CDR2 YYEEEE. The CDR3 DNA reads as TGTGCCAGCAGCTTGTTTGGGAGCACCTCTTCTGGAAACACCATATATTTT. Translated: CASSLFGSTSSGNTIYF. Filled out from reference TRBV5-6 and TRBJ1-3, the complete variable domain reads DAGVTQSPTHLIKTRGQQVTLRCSPKSGHDTVSWYQQALGQGPQFIFQYYEEEERQRGNFPDRFSGHQFPNYSSELNVNALLLGDSALYLCASSLFGSTSSGNTIYFGEGSWLTVV.